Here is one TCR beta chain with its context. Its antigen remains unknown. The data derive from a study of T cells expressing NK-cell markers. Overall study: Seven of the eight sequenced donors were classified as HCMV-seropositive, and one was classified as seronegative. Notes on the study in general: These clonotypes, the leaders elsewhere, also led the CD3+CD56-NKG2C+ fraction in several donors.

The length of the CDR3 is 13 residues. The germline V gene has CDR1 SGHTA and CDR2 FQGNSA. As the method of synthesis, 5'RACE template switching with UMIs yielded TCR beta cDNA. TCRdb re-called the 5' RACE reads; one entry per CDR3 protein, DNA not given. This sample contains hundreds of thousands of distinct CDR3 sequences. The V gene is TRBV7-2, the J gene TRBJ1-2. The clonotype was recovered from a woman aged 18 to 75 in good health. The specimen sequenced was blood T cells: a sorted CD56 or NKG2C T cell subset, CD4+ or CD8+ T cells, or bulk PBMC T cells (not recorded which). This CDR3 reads CASSFEGPWGYTF.